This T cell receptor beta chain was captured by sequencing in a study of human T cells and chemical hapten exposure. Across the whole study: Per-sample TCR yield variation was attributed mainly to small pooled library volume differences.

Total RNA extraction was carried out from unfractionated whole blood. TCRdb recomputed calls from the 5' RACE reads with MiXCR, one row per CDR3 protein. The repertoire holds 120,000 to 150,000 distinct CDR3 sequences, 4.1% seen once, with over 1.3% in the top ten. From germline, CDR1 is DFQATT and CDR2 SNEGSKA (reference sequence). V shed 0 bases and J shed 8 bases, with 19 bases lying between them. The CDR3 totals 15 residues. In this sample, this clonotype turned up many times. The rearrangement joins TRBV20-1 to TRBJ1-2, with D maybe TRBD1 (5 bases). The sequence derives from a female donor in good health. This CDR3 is CSARDFRGRVGGYTF. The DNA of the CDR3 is TGCAGTGCTAGAGATTTTCGCGGCAGGGTGGGCGGCTACACCTTC.